This T cell receptor (beta chain) was observed in a study of PD-L1 blockade in urothelial cancer. In the study overall: Intravenous atezolizumab, 1,200 mg every 3 weeks, was begun by patients at some point between 2013 and 2014. Most of the roughly 30 patients were men whose urothelial cancer was bladder-origin. Of prior chemotherapy regimens, patients had received between 0 and 3. Study results and caveats: Enhanced expansion of tumor-associated blood clones at 3 weeks characterized durable-benefit patients.

Method: immunoSEQ multiplex PCR; TCRdb's copy keeps in-frame clones and lacks some. This table holds 85,000 to 130,000 clones, over 80% found once. This clone appeared a few times. No antigen is known for it. The CDR3 runs 17 residues. The germline V gene encodes CDR1 LNHDA and CDR2 SQIVND (reference sequence). V was clipped by 6 bases and J by 1 base; unmatched bases: 11. The origin of this receptor is a woman older than 75 with urothelial cancer. The rearrangement uses TRBV19 and TRBJ1-1, with 10 nucleotides matching TRBD1. The sequences come from PBMCs, collected around atezolizumab (anti-PD-L1) treatment. This CDR3 is CASRFKGQGTANTEAFF. The CDR3 DNA is TGTGCCAGTAGGTTCAAGGGACAGGGGACGGCGAACACTGAAGCTTTCTTT.